This T cell receptor (beta chain) was identified during a study of identical twins. Study-wide points: Low generation-probability sequences were in excess among twin-shared out-of-frame alpha sequences. Models underestimated TCR alpha sharing (out-of-frame) in monozygotic twins. Fewer insertions marked abundant cord blood beta clonotypes; young adult naive trended weakly, memory not at all. Sequences that were beta out-of-frame showed weaker excess twin sharing.

V lost 3 bases to trimming and J lost 0 bases; unmatched junction nucleotides: 5. This CDR3 is built from 17 residues. The germline CDR1 and CDR2 sequences are LNHNV and YYDKDF (reference sequence). TCRdb called the 5' RACE reads again in MiXCR, with one record for every CDR3 protein. The sample holds fewer than 500,000 distinct CDR3 sequences, roughly an eighth seen once. There are a few counts of this clonotype. The antigen is unknown. This sample also appeared in a second study, on yellow fever vaccine responses in identical twins.

The rearrangement uses TRBV15 and TRBJ2-1, with 10 positions matching TRBD2. The sample consisted of CD4+ T cells sorted from blood. The sequence derives from a woman aged 18-30 years in good health. CDR3 region: CATSSTSGKSSYNEQFF. The CDR3 region has the DNA TGTGCCACCAGCAGTACTAGCGGGAAGAGCTCCTACAATGAGCAGTTCTTC. The variable domain in full, with the rest retrieved from reference TRBV15 and TRBJ2-1, is DAMVIQNPRYQVTQFGKPVTLSCSQTLNHNVMYWYQQKSSQAPKLLFHYYDKDFNNEADTPDNFQSRRPNTSFCFLDIRSPGLGDTAMYLCATSSTSGKSSYNEQFFGPGTRLTVL.